The sequence of this TCR beta chain was determined in a study of CD8+ T cells in alopecia areata. Whole-study results and caveats: More clonal than normal scalp was lesional scalp, particularly alopecia totalis/universalis. Scalp sequencing also captures normal skin's resident alphabeta T cells.

This clone was found a few times. Its antigen is not identified. The length of the CDR3 is 15 residues. Trimming removed 10 bases at V and 1 base at J, with 17 bases between. After isolation, RNA underwent reverse transcription to generate cDNA as the sequencing template. Assay used: immunoSEQ multiplex PCR; TCRdb lists only in-frame clones, some missing. The sample records about 130,000 clones, around 50% being singletons. Patients with alopecia areata provided lesional scalp punch biopsies as well as peripheral blood. Cell sorting on a FACSAria was used to separate CD4+ and CD8+ T cells from the PBMCs.

The source was CD4+ T cells sorted from blood, collected at week 0. V gene TRBV23-1 combines with J gene TRBJ1-5; possible D gene TRBD1, 6 bases. TRBV23-1 counts as an open reading frame of uncertain function. This sequence was found in a human donor with alopecia areata. CDR3 sequence reads: CAIGNRARSNQPQHF. DNA for the CDR3: TGCGCCATCGGGAACAGGGCTAGGAGCAATCAGCCCCAGCATTTT.